Below are 3 T cell receptor beta chains sequenced from a single sample in a study of T cells in Graves' hyperthyroidism and ophthalmopathy. RNA transcripts provided the source from which TCR beta CDR3 regions were amplified. HTBI primers drove first-round RT-PCR of the TCR CDR3. MiXCR, applied by TCRdb to the multiplex PCR reads, yields one record per CDR3 protein. Among around 270,000 distinct CDR3 sequences listed, roughly 18% were seen once. Material for sequencing was blood. The receptors shown here come from a man aged 50 to 60 with Graves' ophthalmopathy.

The V and J genes are TRBV12-3 or TRBV12-4 and TRBJ2-7; D may be TRBD1 (5 bases). The CDR3 has 14 amino acids. V was cut by 6 bases and J by 2 bases, with 14 bases left in between. DNA of the CDR3: TGTGCCAGCAGCCCCGCAGGGTCCGCCTACGAGCAGTACTTC. Its translation: CASSPAGSAYEQYF.

In its sample, this clonotype was seen a few times. J is TRBJ1-4 and V is TRBV29-1; D perhaps matches TRBD1 (6 bases). The V end was cut by 6 bases, the J end by 7 bases, with 15 bases between. Per the germline V gene, CDR1 is SQVTM and CDR2 is ANQGSEA. The CDR3 is made up of 13 amino acids. The CDR3 nucleotides read TGCAGCGTCAAGGGGGGGCTGGCTGAAAAACTGTTTTTT. Its translation: CSVKGGLAEKLFF.

V usage is TRBV20-1 and J usage is TRBJ1-1; possibly TRBD1 for D (5 bases). V dropped 5 bases and J dropped 4 bases, with 20 bases sitting between them. The CDR3 runs to 15 residues. Germline loops: CDR1 DFQATT, CDR2 SNEGSKA (reference sequence). CDR3 loop: CSASGFDRVGTEAFF. The CDR3 nucleotides are TGCAGTGCTTCAGGGTTCGACAGAGTGGGCACTGAAGCTTTCTTT.